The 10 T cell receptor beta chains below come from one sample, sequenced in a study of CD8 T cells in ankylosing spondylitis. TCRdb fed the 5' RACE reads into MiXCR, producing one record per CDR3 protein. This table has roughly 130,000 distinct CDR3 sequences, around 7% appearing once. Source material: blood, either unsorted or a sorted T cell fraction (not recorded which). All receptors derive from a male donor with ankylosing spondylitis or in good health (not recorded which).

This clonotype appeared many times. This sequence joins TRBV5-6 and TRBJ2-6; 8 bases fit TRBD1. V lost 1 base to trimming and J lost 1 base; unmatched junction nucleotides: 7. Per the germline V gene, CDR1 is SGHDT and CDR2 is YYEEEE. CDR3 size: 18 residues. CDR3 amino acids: CASSLKGQGFSGANVLTF. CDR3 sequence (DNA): TGTGCCAGCAGCTTGAAAGGACAGGGTTTTTCTGGGGCCAACGTCCTGACTTTC.

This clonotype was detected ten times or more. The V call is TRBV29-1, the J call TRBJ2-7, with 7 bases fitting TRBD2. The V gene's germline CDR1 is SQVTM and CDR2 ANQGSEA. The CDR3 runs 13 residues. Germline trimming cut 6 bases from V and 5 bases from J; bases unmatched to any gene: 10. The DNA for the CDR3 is TGCAGCGTGAGAACCGGGAGGCTAGACGAGCAGTACTTC. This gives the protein CSVRTGRLDEQYF.

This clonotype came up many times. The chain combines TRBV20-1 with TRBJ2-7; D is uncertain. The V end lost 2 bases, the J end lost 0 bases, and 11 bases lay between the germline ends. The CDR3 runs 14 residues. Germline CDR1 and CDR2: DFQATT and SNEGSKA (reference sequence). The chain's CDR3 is CSARREPHSYEQYF. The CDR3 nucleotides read TGCAGTGCTAGAAGAGAGCCGCACTCCTACGAGCAGTACTTC.

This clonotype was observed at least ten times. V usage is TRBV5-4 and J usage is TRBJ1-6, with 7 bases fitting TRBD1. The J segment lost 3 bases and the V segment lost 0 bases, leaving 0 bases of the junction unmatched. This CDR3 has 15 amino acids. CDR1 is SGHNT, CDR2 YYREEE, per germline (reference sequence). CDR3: CASSLGDSYNSPLHF. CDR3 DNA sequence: TGTGCCAGCAGCTTGGGGGACAGCTATAATTCACCCCTCCACTTT.

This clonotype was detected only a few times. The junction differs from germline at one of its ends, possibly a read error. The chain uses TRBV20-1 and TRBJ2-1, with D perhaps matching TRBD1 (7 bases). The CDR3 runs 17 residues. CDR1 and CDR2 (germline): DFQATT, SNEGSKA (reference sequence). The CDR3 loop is CCARERRRQGGWNEQFF. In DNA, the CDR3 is TGCTGTGCTAGGGAACGGCGGAGACAGGGAGGATGGAATGAGCAGTTCTTC.

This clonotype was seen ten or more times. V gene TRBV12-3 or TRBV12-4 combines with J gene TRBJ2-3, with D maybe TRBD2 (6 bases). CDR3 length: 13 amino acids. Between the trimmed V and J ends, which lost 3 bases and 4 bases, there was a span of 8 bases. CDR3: CASSFGGADTQYF. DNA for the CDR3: TGTGCCAGCAGTTTCGGGGGAGCAGATACGCAGTATTTT.

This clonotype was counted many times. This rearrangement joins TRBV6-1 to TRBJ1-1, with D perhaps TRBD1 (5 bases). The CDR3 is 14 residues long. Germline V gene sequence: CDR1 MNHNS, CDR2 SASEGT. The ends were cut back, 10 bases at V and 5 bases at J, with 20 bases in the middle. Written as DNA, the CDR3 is TGTGCCACCCGAAATCCCGGGGGTAATACTGAAGCTTTCTTT. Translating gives CATRNPGGNTEAFF.

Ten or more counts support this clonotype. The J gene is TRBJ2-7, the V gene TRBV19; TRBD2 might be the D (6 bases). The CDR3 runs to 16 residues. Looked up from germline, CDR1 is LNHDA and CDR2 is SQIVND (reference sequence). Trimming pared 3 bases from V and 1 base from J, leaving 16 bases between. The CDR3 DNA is TGTGCCAGTAGTATGTCTTCTAGCGAATTTTCCTACGAGCAGTACTTC. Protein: CASSMSSSEFSYEQYF.

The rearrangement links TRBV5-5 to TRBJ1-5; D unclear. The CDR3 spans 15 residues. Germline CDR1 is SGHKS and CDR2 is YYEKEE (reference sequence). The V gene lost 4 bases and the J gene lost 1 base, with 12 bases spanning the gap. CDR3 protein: CASSAGQASNQPQHF. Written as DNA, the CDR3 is TGTGCCAGCAGCGCGGGTCAAGCAAGCAATCAGCCCCAGCATTTT. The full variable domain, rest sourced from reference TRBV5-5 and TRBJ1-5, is DAGVTQSPTHLIKTRGQQVTLRCSPISGHKSVSWYQQVLGQGPQFIFQYYEKEERGRGNFPDRFSARQFPNYSSELNVNALLLGDSALYLCASSAGQASNQPQHFGDGTRLSIL.

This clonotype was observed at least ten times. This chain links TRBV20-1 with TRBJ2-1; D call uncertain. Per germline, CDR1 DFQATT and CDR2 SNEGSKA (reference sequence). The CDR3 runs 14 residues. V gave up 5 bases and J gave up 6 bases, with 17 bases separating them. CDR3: CSAPRAQVGNEQFF. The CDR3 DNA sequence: TGCAGTGCTCCCCGGGCCCAGGTGGGCAATGAGCAGTTCTTC.